This TCR beta chain emerged from a study of response to subunit inactivated influenza vaccine. Study-wide points: Authors proposed each seasonal influenza vaccination draws in few new T cells.

The CDR3 spans 14 residues. V lost 1 base, J lost 3 bases, and 6 bases lay in between. Germline V gene lookup returns CDR1 SEHNR and CDR2 FQNEAQ (reference sequence). TCRdb fed the RT-PCR reads into MiXCR, producing one record per CDR3 protein. Of around 750,000 distinct CDR3 sequences listed, 21% are singletons. This clonotype has at least ten counts. Its antigen is undetermined. The chain joins TRBV7-9 to TRBJ1-4, with D hard to call. The sequences come from PBMCs from blood, collected 4 to 6 days after vaccination. This receptor was obtained from a man over 45 who received an inactivated influenza vaccine. CDR3 loop: CASSLDTANEKLFF. The CDR3 coding sequence is TGTGCCAGCAGCTTAGACACGGCTAATGAAAAACTGTTTTTT.